The 30 T cell receptor beta chains given below trace back to one sample, sequenced in a study of blood T cell repertoires in COVID-19. TCRdb keeps only in-frame clones here, not all; method: immunoSEQ multiplex PCR. The table shows just over 70,000 clones, with 70% to 80% occurring only once. The sequenced sample consisted of peripheral blood. All receptors derive from a woman between 70 and 85 years old with acute or convalescent COVID-19.

The gene calls are TRBV5-6 and TRBJ1-2; TRBD1 is a possible D gene (6 bases). V dropped 0 bases and J dropped 8 bases, with 20 bases sitting between them. Germline lookup yields CDR1 SGHDT and CDR2 YYEEEE. This CDR3 is built from 16 residues. The CDR3 here is CASSLEQGRFVKGYTF. The CDR3 nucleotides are TGTGCCAGCAGCTTGGAGCAGGGGCGGTTCGTAAAAGGCTACACCTTC.

The V gene is TRBV7-2, the J gene TRBJ1-3; 11 bases align to TRBD1. The length of the CDR3 is 16 residues. With 5 bases clipped from V and 2 bases from J, the junction kept 5 bases outside the gene matches. Looked up from germline, CDR1 is SGHTA and CDR2 is FQGNSA. In DNA, the CDR3 is TGTGCCAGCAGCCGCGGGGGACAGGGGGCTGGAAACACCATATATTTT. Encoded protein: CASSRGGQGAGNTIYF.

This clone was detected only once. The chain combines TRBV3-1 (or the pseudogene TRBV3-2) with TRBJ2-2; TRBD2 agrees at 11 bases. The J segment lost 0 bases and the V segment lost 4 bases, leaving 16 bases of the junction unmatched. The CDR3 sequence is 21 residues long. Germline V gene sequence: CDR1 LGHDT, CDR2 YNNKEL (reference sequence). CDR3 sequence (DNA): TGTGCCAGCAGCCCCCGAAGTCCGGGACTAGCGGAGTACTCGAACACCGGGGAGCTGTTTTTT. Encoded protein: CASSPRSPGLAEYSNTGELFF.

This chain uses TRBV9 with TRBJ1-2; tentative D call: TRBD1 (6 bases). The CDR3 is made up of 15 amino acids. Germline values: CDR1 SGDLS, CDR2 YYNGEE. V was shortened by 0 bases and J by 0 bases, with 9 bases between the two germline ends. CDR3 sequence reads: CASSVGTASNYGYTF. The DNA for the CDR3 is TGTGCCAGCAGCGTAGGGACAGCCTCTAACTATGGCTACACCTTC.

The CDR3 sequence is CASSYGQGAYGYTF. CDR3 coding DNA: TGTGCCAGCAGTTACGGACAGGGGGCGTATGGCTACACCTTC. The rearrangement links TRBV6-5 to TRBJ1-2, with 11 bases identical to TRBD1. The V gene end was trimmed by 2 bases and the J gene end by 5 bases; junction bases not matched to a gene: 1. Germline CDR1 MNHEY, CDR2 SVGAGI. The CDR3 runs 14 residues.

The V call is TRBV29-1, the J call TRBJ2-2; 13 nucleotides align to TRBD2. Germline values: CDR1 SQVTM, CDR2 ANQGSEA. This CDR3 is 14 amino acids long. V dropped 5 bases and J dropped 6; count of bases not matched to a gene: 3. The CDR3 here is CSVSGLAGAGELFF. CDR3 DNA: TGCAGCGTTTCAGGACTAGCGGGAGCCGGGGAGCTGTTTTTT.

The chain links TRBV6-5 to TRBJ2-1; 12 bases map to TRBD2. This CDR3 contains 15 residues. Per the germline V gene, CDR1 is MNHEY and CDR2 is SVGAGI. Trimming at V came to 5 bases and at J to 8 bases, leaving 7 bases not matched to a gene. CDR3 protein: CASSPTSGRIDEQFF. DNA for the CDR3: TGTGCCAGCAGTCCGACTAGCGGGAGAATCGATGAGCAGTTCTTC.

In this sample, this clone turned up a few times. The rearrangement uses TRBV7-6 and TRBJ2-3; 11 bases align to TRBD2. Germline lookup yields CDR1 SGHVS and CDR2 FNYEAQ. The ends lost 5 bases at V and 0 bases at J; junction bases unmatched: 4. The CDR3 consists of 16 residues. CDR3 nucleotide sequence: TGTGCCAGCAGCCAACGACTAGCGGGGAGCACAGATACGCAGTATTTT. It codes for CASSQRLAGSTDTQYF.

V gene TRBV2 combines with J gene TRBJ1-5, with unresolved D. Per the germline V gene, CDR1 is SNHLY and CDR2 is FYNNEI. Trimming removed 0 bases at V and 6 bases at J, with 12 bases between. CDR3 size: 15 residues. The CDR3 bases are TGTGCCAGCAGTGAAGCCCCGGGTTCGGGTCAGCCCCAGCATTTT. Encoded protein: CASSEAPGSGQPQHF. Supplemented by reference TRBV2 and TRBJ1-5, the full variable domain reads EPEVTQTPSHQVTQMGQEVILRCVPISNHLYFYWYRQILGQKVEFLVSFYNNEISEKSEIFDDQFSVERPDGSNFTLKIRSTKLEDSAMYFCASSEAPGSGQPQHFGDGTRLSIL.

This chain links TRBV5-1 with TRBJ1-4; 9 bases agree with TRBD1. J gave up 8 bases and V 4 bases, and 9 bases lay outside the gene matches. This CDR3 is 15 amino acids long. CDR1 and CDR2 from the germline V gene are SGHRS and YFSETQ. The chain's CDR3 is CASSPGTGSWEKLFF. CDR3 DNA: TGCGCCAGCAGCCCCGGGACAGGGTCGTGGGAAAAACTGTTTTTT.

The chain combines TRBV29-1 with TRBJ1-1, with a tentative D call TRBD1 (6 bases). The germline gives CDR1 SQVTM, CDR2 ANQGSEA. CDR3 length: 12 amino acids. V was cut by 6 bases and J by 7 bases, with 15 bases left in between. CDR3 amino acids: CSVIEGVLEAFF. DNA of the CDR3: TGCAGCGTGATAGAGGGGGTTCTTGAAGCTTTCTTT.

This chain links TRBV5-4 with TRBJ2-1; perhaps TRBD1 as D (6 bases). The CDR3 spans 17 residues. The germline gives CDR1 SGHNT, CDR2 YYREEE (reference sequence). Trimming stripped 4 bases from V and 1 base from J, with 18 bases between. The CDR3 bases are TGTGCCAGCAGCCCGGGACAACGTCGAATTTCCTACAATGAGCAGTTCTTC. It codes for CASSPGQRRISYNEQFF. The full variable domain, with the rest looked up from reference TRBV5-4 and TRBJ2-1, is ETGVTQSPTHLIKTRGQQVTLRCSSQSGHNTVSWYQQALGQGPQFIFQYYREEENGRGNFPPRFSGLQFPNYSSELNVNALELDDSALYLCASSPGQRRISYNEQFFGPGTRLTVL.

The CDR3, as DNA: TGTGCTAGTGGTTCCTCTTGGGGACAACACACTGAAGCTTTCTTT. The encoded protein is CASGSSWGQHTEAFF. This chain joins TRBV12-5 and TRBJ1-1; TRBD1 is a possible D gene (6 bases). The CDR3 consists of 15 residues. Trimming took off 4 bases at V and 3 bases at J, with 15 bases between the two ends. Germline CDR1 reads LGHNT; CDR2 reads FRNRAP.

This clone was detected only a few times. The chain combines TRBV13 with TRBJ1-3; D is undetermined. Trimming removed 4 bases from V and 0 bases from J, with 22 bases in between. Germline CDR1 is PRHDT and CDR2 is FYEKMQ (reference sequence). CDR3 length equals 19 residues. This chain's CDR3 is CASSSPSGRAMFSGNTIYF. CDR3 bases: TGTGCCAGCAGCTCCCCTTCGGGGAGGGCGATGTTCTCTGGAAACACCATATATTTT.

This chain uses TRBV7-9 with TRBJ1-2, with unresolved D. The V gene's germline CDR1 is SEHNR and CDR2 FQNEAQ (reference sequence). Trimming pared 0 bases from V and 3 bases from J, leaving 5 bases between. The CDR3 has 13 amino acids. CDR3 region: CASSLARDYGYTF. The CDR3 region has the DNA TGTGCCAGCAGCTTAGCCCGCGACTATGGCTACACCTTC.

The chain has TRBV5-4 and TRBJ2-1, with D maybe TRBD2 (6 bases). CDR3 length equals 15 residues. Germline V lookup: CDR1 SGHNT, CDR2 YYREEE (reference sequence). V lost 4 bases and J 8 bases, leaving 19 bases between the germline ends. This CDR3 reads CASSVSGPRDDEQFF. The CDR3 region has the DNA TGTGCCAGCAGCGTTAGCGGCCCCCGGGACGATGAGCAGTTCTTC.

This clone showed up just a few times. The chain uses TRBV9 and TRBJ1-2; TRBD1 matches 7 bases. V trimming: 0 bases; J trimming: 2 bases; junction bases outside the gene matches: 4. The CDR3 spans 15 residues. Per the germline V gene, CDR1 is SGDLS and CDR2 is YYNGEE. The CDR3 coding sequence is TGTGCCAGCAGCGTAGACGAGGGGGCGAACTATGGCTACACCTTC. It encodes CASSVDEGANYGYTF.

This chain links TRBV5-1 with TRBJ2-7; 8 nucleotides match TRBD1. The V segment lost 0 bases and the J segment 0 bases; nucleotides outside the gene matches: 2. The CDR3 runs 15 residues. Germline lookup yields CDR1 SGHRS and CDR2 YFSETQ. CDR3 nucleotide sequence: TGCGCCAGCAGCTTGGGAACAGGGGGCTCCTACGAGCAGTACTTC. It specifies CASSLGTGGSYEQYF.

The chain couples TRBV28 to TRBJ2-3, with TRBD1 matching 9 bases. Germline V lookup: CDR1 MDHEN, CDR2 SYDVKM. CDR3 size: 15 residues. With 6 bases clipped from V and 3 bases from J, the junction kept 7 bases outside the gene matches. This CDR3 reads CASSVNRGPTDTQYF. The CDR3 DNA follows: TGTGCCAGCAGCGTGAACAGGGGGCCAACAGATACGCAGTATTTT. The full variable domain, completed using reference TRBV28 and TRBJ2-3, is DVKVTQSSRYLVKRTGEKVFLECVQDMDHENMFWYRQDPGLGLRLIYFSYDVKMKEKGDIPEGYSVSREKKERFSLILESASTNQTSMYLCASSVNRGPTDTQYFGPGTRLTVL.

The chain uses TRBV6-5 and TRBJ1-6, with D tentatively TRBD1 (5 bases). Germline CDR1 and CDR2: MNHEY and SVGAGI. V lost 5 bases and J lost 10, with 9 bases in between. The CDR3 is 12 residues long. CDR3: CASSPPGSPLHF. CDR3 DNA sequence: TGTGCCAGCAGTCCCCCAGGGTCACCCCTCCACTTT.

The chain uses TRBV5-6 and TRBJ1-2; D perhaps matches TRBD1 (6 bases). V was pared by 0 bases and J by 0 bases, with 9 bases between. Germline V lookup: CDR1 SGHDT, CDR2 YYEEEE. This CDR3 region has 15 residues. The CDR3 spells CASSLVQGANYGYTF. The CDR3 DNA reads TGTGCCAGCAGCTTGGTACAGGGAGCTAACTATGGCTACACCTTC.

The chain has TRBV7-2 and TRBJ2-3; no clear D. This CDR3 is 12 amino acids long. Trimming removed 5 bases at V and 2 bases at J, with 5 bases between. Germline loops: CDR1 SGHTA, CDR2 FQGNSA. In nucleotides, the CDR3 is TGTGCCAGCAGCGCACACACAGATACGCAGTATTTT. This codes for CASSAHTDTQYF.

The chain links TRBV6-5 to TRBJ1-1, with no clear D. Germline loops: CDR1 MNHEY, CDR2 SVGAGI. Trimming pared 6 bases from V and 0 bases from J, leaving 11 bases between. The CDR3 has 14 amino acids. The CDR3 DNA follows: TGTGCCAGCAGACTCAGGATCATGAACACTGAAGCTTTCTTT. It translates to CASRLRIMNTEAFF.

The chain is built from TRBV7-2 and TRBJ1-3; no definite D call. Looked up from germline, CDR1 is SGHTA and CDR2 is FQGNSA. The CDR3 has 13 residues. The V gene lost 5 bases and the J gene lost 2 bases, with 7 bases spanning the gap. This CDR3 is CASSLKPGNTIYF. In DNA form, the CDR3 reads TGTGCCAGCAGCCTAAAACCTGGAAACACCATATATTTT.

The J gene is TRBJ2-1, the V gene TRBV19; 13 nucleotides match TRBD2. The CDR3 runs 17 residues. Trimming cost V 1 base and J 0 bases; bases outside gene matches: 0. Germline CDR1 and CDR2: LNHDA and SQIVND (reference sequence). CDR3 coding DNA: TGTGCCAGTAGTATAGGGACTAGCGGGAGCTCCTACAATGAGCAGTTCTTC. Translating it yields CASSIGTSGSSYNEQFF.

This clone appeared a few times. The gene calls are TRBV12-5 and TRBJ2-1, with D perhaps matching TRBD1 (6 bases). V shed 1 base and J shed 3 bases, with 13 bases lying between them. CDR3 length: 16 amino acids. CDR1 LGHNT and CDR2 FRNRAP come from the germline V gene. CDR3 sequence reads: CASGLGGRRGYNEQFF. CDR3 sequence (DNA): TGTGCTAGTGGTTTGGGGGGGCGCCGGGGCTACAATGAGCAGTTCTTC.

The genes are TRBV6-5 and TRBJ1-2, with 7 nucleotides matching TRBD1. The ends lost 0 bases at V and 6 bases at J; junction bases unmatched: 7. The germline V gene encodes CDR1 MNHEY and CDR2 SVGAGI. This CDR3 is 15 amino acids long. CDR3 region: CASSYSAGGKNGYTF. CDR3 DNA: TGTGCCAGCAGTTACTCAGCAGGGGGGAAAAATGGCTACACCTTC.

The CDR3 loop is CASSPRMGNTEAFF. CDR3 DNA sequence: TGTGCCAGCTCACCCAGGATGGGGAACACTGAAGCTTTCTTT. The rearrangement joins TRBV18 to TRBJ1-1; no clear D gene. The CDR3 consists of 14 residues. The V end was cut by 3 bases, the J end by 1 base, with 9 bases between. Looked up from germline, CDR1 is KGHSH and CDR2 is LQKENI.

The rearrangement links TRBV14 to TRBJ1-6, with 8 bases identical to TRBD1. Germline CDR1 reads SGHDN; CDR2 reads FVKESK. The V gene end was trimmed by 4 bases and the J gene end by 9 bases; junction bases not matched to a gene: 8. There are 15 residues in the CDR3. Here the CDR3 DNA reads TGTGCCAGCAGCCGACCAGGGACAGGTCTTTCACCCCTCCACTTT. It specifies CASSRPGTGLSPLHF. Variable domain in full (rest from reference TRBV14 and TRBJ1-6): EAGVTQFPSHSVIEKGQTVTLRCDPISGHDNLYWYRRVMGKEIKFLLHFVKESKQDESGMPNNRFLAERTGGTYSTLKVQPAELEDSGVYFCASSRPGTGLSPLHFGNGTRLTVT.

The chain joins TRBV5-6 to TRBJ1-6; perhaps TRBD1 as D (5 bases). Trimming stripped 4 bases from V and 0 bases from J, with 14 bases between. Germline V gives CDR1 SGHDT, CDR2 YYEEEE. The CDR3 covers 17 residues. The CDR3 DNA follows: TGTGCCAGCAGCCAGGACATATCCAGCTCCTATAATTCACCCCTCCACTTT. This translates into CASSQDISSSYNSPLHF. The whole variable domain, remainder taken from reference TRBV5-6 and TRBJ1-6, is DAGVTQSPTHLIKTRGQQVTLRCSPKSGHDTVSWYQQALGQGPQFIFQYYEEEERQRGNFPDRFSGHQFPNYSSELNVNALLLGDSALYLCASSQDISSSYNSPLHFGNGTRLTVT.